The rows below give T cell receptor beta chains drawn from one sample of a study of cytomegalovirus exposure and HLA in healthy donors. The repertoire was sequenced with immunoSEQ multiplex PCR; TCRdb's copy has only in-frame clones and lacks some. The sample lists about 180,000 clones, 82% seen once, with 1.5% to 1.7% in the top ten. The sequencing sample was made of PBMCs. The receptor set was obtained from a man aged 35-49 years in good health and CMV-seronegative. Both conserved end residues are part of each CDR3. D genes are given only for firm matches. A clone size is listed for some rows: how often the clone was seen (once, few, many), or a class if it is expanded.

d_gene	abundance	j_gene	v_gene	CDR3aa	CDR3nt
TRBD2	-	TRBJ2-1	TRBV4-1	CASSQGTSGSYNEQFF	TGCGCCAGCAGCCAAGGTACTAGCGGGAGCTACAATGAGCAGTTCTTC
-	-	TRBJ2-2	TRBV5-1	CASRAAGKGTGELFF	TGCGCCAGCCGGGCGGCGGGGAAGGGGACCGGGGAGCTGTTTTTT
TRBD1	-	TRBJ2-1	TRBV7-6	CASSLVPPGGVSVTYNEQFF	TGTGCCAGCAGCTTAGTTCCCCCAGGGGGCGTGAGTGTGACCTACAATGAGCAGTTCTTC
-	-	TRBJ2-7	TRBV28	CASSLTGYDEQYF	TGTGCCAGCAGTTTAACAGGATATGACGAGCAGTACTTC
TRBD1	-	TRBJ1-1	TRBV11-2	CASSLNRGRGEAFF	TGTGCCAGCAGCTTAAACAGGGGGAGGGGTGAAGCTTTCTTT
TRBD1	-	TRBJ2-1	TRBV9	CASSGRQGANEQFF	TGTGCCAGCAGCGGACGACAGGGTGCAAATGAGCAGTTCTTC
-	-	TRBJ1-4	TRBV5-1	CASSFGVAAYEKLFF	TGCGCCAGCAGCTTCGGGGTGGCGGCTTATGAAAAACTGTTTTTT
TRBD1	-	TRBJ2-1	TRBV27	CAILGQGYNEQFF	TGTGCCATCCTGGGACAGGGTTACAATGAGCAGTTCTTC
-	-	TRBJ1-1	TRBV11-2	CASSLGQGRVNTEAFF	TGTGCCAGCAGCTTAGGCCAGGGCAGGGTGAACACTGAAGCTTTCTTT
TRBD2	-	TRBJ2-5	TRBV6-5	CASSYSASGVQETQYF	TGTGCCAGCAGTTACTCGGCGAGCGGGGTTCAAGAGACCCAGTACTTC
TRBD1	few	TRBJ1-5	TRBV7-8	CASGRGRVNQPQHF	TGTGCCAGCGGCAGGGGGCGTGTGAATCAGCCCCAGCATTTT
TRBD2	-	TRBJ2-3	TRBV27	CASRRGTGAFTDTQYF	TGTGCCAGCAGGCGGGGGACGGGAGCTTTCACAGATACGCAGTATTTT
-	-	TRBJ2-3	TRBV18	CASSPHNTGSDTQYF	TGTGCCAGCTCACCACATAACACAGGGTCAGATACGCAGTATTTT
TRBD1	-	TRBJ2-5	TRBV7-8	CASSRSDRGQDTQYF	TGTGCCAGCAGCCGCTCCGACAGGGGACAAGACACCCAGTACTTC
-	-	TRBJ2-1	TRBV7-2	CASSRGTVNEQFF	TGTGCCAGCAGCCGGGGGACTGTCAATGAGCAGTTCTTC
-	-	TRBJ2-7	TRBV5-1	CASSLADRTYEQYF	TGCGCCAGCAGCTTGGCCGACAGGACCTACGAGCAGTACTTC
-	-	TRBJ2-7	TRBV19	CASSITGDIHEQYF	TGTGCCAGTAGTATAACGGGAGACATCCACGAGCAGTACTTC
-	-	TRBJ1-4	TRBV9	CASSSSATNEKLFF	TGTGCCAGCAGCTCGTCCGCAACTAATGAAAAACTGTTTTTT
-	-	TRBJ2-6	TRBV4-3	CASSQQVLSGANVLTF	TGCGCCAGCAGCCAACAGGTTCTCTCTGGGGCCAACGTCCTGACTTTC
-	-	TRBJ2-1	TRBV7-6	CASSLRVGSSYNEQFF	TGTGCCAGCAGCCTACGGGTGGGTAGCTCCTACAATGAGCAGTTCTTC
TRBD1	-	TRBJ2-5	TRBV19	CASSHRGETQYF	TGTGCCAGTAGTCACAGGGGAGAGACCCAGTACTTC
TRBD1	-	TRBJ2-7	TRBV2	CASRTGGNEQYF	TGTGCCAGCAGGACAGGGGGTAACGAGCAGTACTTC
TRBD1	-	TRBJ1-2	TRBV7-2	CASSSRTGRGGYTF	TGTGCCAGCAGCTCGAGGACAGGGAGGGGGGGCTACACCTTC
-	-	TRBJ2-1	TRBV7-2	CASSLYGSNEQFF	TGTGCCAGCAGCTTATATGGCTCCAATGAGCAGTTCTTC
-	once	TRBJ1-1	TRBV2	CASSFAREGMNTEAFF	TGTGCCAGCAGTTTCGCCCGGGAGGGCATGAACACTGAAGCTTTCTTT
-	-	TRBJ1-4	TRBV28	CASSPRTVNEKLFF	TGTGCCAGCAGCCCCAGGACAGTTAATGAAAAACTGTTTTTT
TRBD1	-	TRBJ1-1	TRBV27	CASSRPTGGNTEAFF	TGTGCCAGCAGTCGCCCGACAGGGGGCAACACTGAAGCTTTCTTT
-	-	TRBJ2-1	TRBV11-3	CASSSGLGYNEQFF	TGTGCCAGCAGCTCCGGGTTAGGCTACAATGAGCAGTTCTTC
-	-	TRBJ1-1	TRBV5-1	CASSLVVQGPTNTEAFF	TGCGCCAGCAGCTTGGTAGTCCAGGGGCCGACGAACACTGAAGCTTTCTTT
TRBD2	-	TRBJ2-1	TRBV4-2	CASSQASGGPPRHNEQFF	TGTGCCAGCAGCCAAGCTAGCGGGGGCCCGCCCAGACACAATGAGCAGTTCTTC
-	-	TRBJ1-3	TRBV28	CASSFILKTSSGNTIYF	TGTGCCAGCAGTTTTATCCTTAAGACATCTTCAGGAAACACCATATATTTT
TRBD1	-	TRBJ2-7	TRBV7-9	CASSSGQGPSYEQYF	TGTGCCAGCAGCTCCGGACAGGGGCCATCCTACGAGCAGTACTTC
-	-	TRBJ1-4	TRBV4-1	CASSQVRGLTGKLFF	TGCGCCAGCAGCCAAGTCAGGGGCCTCACGGGGAAACTGTTTTTT
-	-	TRBJ1-2	TRBV28	CASSPSMGGNYGYTF	TGTGCCAGCAGTCCGAGCATGGGAGGGAACTATGGCTACACCTTC
TRBD1	-	TRBJ1-3	TRBV5-1	CASSLGQGARAGNTIYF	TGCGCCAGCAGCTTGGGACAGGGGGCGCGGGCTGGAAACACCATATATTTT
TRBD2	few	TRBJ2-3	TRBV27	CASRSGLVGKDTQYF	TGTGCCAGCAGGTCTGGACTAGTCGGGAAGGATACGCAGTATTTT
-	few	TRBJ1-2	TRBV5-1	CASSSENRPTNYGYTF	TGCGCCAGCAGCTCGGAGAATAGACCCACTAACTATGGCTACACCTTC
TRBD1	once	TRBJ1-5	TRBV5-1	CASSLHPGGAFGSNQPQHF	TGCGCCAGCAGCTTGCACCCAGGGGGCGCGTTTGGGAGCAATCAGCCCCAGCATTTT
-	-	TRBJ1-5	TRBV7-9	CASSPGDSSNQPQHF	TGTGCCAGCAGCCCGGGGGACTCTAGCAATCAGCCCCAGCATTTT
TRBD2	once	TRBJ2-5	TRBV5-1	CASSLFPSGGARETQYF	TGCGCCAGCAGCTTGTTCCCTAGCGGGGGGGCTAGAGAGACCCAGTACTTC
-	-	TRBJ2-5	TRBV5-1	CASSLGGATQETQYF	TGCGCCAGCAGCTTGGGGGGAGCAACCCAAGAGACCCAGTACTTC
TRBD2	once	TRBJ2-3	TRBV28	CASSLSGRADTQYF	TGTGCCAGCAGTTTGAGCGGGAGGGCGGATACGCAGTATTTT
TRBD1	-	TRBJ1-5	TRBV6-4	CASSDQGQAKCQPQHF	TGTGCCAGCAGTGACCAGGGACAGGCGAAATGTCAGCCCCAGCATTTT
-	once	TRBJ1-4	TRBV18	CASSPRVGTNEKLFF	TGTGCCAGCTCACCACGAGTTGGAACTAATGAAAAACTGTTTTTT
-	-	TRBJ1-2	TRBV29-1	CSVGTSIVGNRVRGYTF	TGCAGCGTTGGGACTTCAATCGTGGGGAATCGGGTTCGTGGCTACACCTTC
TRBD1	-	TRBJ2-5	TRBV27	CASSSGQGAQETQYF	TGTGCCAGCAGTTCCGGACAGGGGGCACAAGAGACCCAGTACTTC
TRBD2	few	TRBJ2-7	TRBV4-3	CASSRASGVSYEQYF	TGCGCCAGCAGCCGAGCTAGCGGGGTCTCCTACGAGCAGTACTTC
TRBD2	once	TRBJ2-4	TRBV11-2	CASSPGTSTNIQYF	TGTGCCAGCAGCCCCGGGACTAGCACAAACATTCAGTACTTC
-	-	TRBJ2-2	TRBV7-2	CASSTRDGGTGELFF	TGTGCCAGCAGCACCAGGGACGGAGGGACCGGGGAGCTGTTTTTT
TRBD2	few	TRBJ2-5	TRBV30	CAWGTAGAETQYF	TGTGCCTGGGGAACAGCGGGAGCGGAGACCCAGTACTTC
TRBD1	few	TRBJ2-2	TRBV7-2	CASSLGTGMPGELFF	TGTGCCAGCAGCCTGGGGACAGGGATGCCCGGGGAGCTGTTTTTT
TRBD2	few	TRBJ2-1	TRBV7-9	CASSPALAGVGEQFF	TGTGCCAGCAGCCCGGCTCTAGCGGGAGTAGGTGAGCAGTTCTTC
TRBD2	-	TRBJ2-1	TRBV7-2	CASSLATSGIVQFF	TGTGCCAGCAGCTTAGCGACTAGCGGGATAGTGCAGTTCTTC
TRBD2	-	TRBJ2-5	TRBV2	CASRDPSGSLETQYF	TGTGCCAGCAGAGATCCTAGCGGGAGCTTGGAGACCCAGTACTTC
-	-	TRBJ1-2	TRBV7-9	CASSLPINYGYTF	TGTGCCAGCAGCTTACCTATCAACTATGGCTACACCTTC